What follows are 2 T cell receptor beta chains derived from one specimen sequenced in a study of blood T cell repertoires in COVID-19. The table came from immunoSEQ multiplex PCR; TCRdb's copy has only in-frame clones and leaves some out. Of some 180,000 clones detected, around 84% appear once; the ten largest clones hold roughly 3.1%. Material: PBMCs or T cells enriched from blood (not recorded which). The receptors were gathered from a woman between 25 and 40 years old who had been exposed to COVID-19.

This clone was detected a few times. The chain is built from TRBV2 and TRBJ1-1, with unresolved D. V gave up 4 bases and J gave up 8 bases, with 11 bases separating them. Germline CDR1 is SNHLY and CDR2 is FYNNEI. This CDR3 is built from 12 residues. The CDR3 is CASSGEVSEAFF. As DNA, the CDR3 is TGTGCCAGCAGTGGAGAGGTTTCCGAAGCTTTCTTT.

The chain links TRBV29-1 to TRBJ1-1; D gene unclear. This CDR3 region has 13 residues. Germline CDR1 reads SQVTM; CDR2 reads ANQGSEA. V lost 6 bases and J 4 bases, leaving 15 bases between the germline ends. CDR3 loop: CSVGGQWGTEAFF. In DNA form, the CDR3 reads TGCAGCGTCGGCGGGCAGTGGGGCACTGAAGCTTTCTTT.